The clone carrying this TCR beta chain showed up just once. The antigen is undetermined. These data are taken from a study of CD4 T cells in relation to SARS-CoV-2 and coronaviruses. Study overall: After roughly 11 days of antigen culture, PBMC TCR beta CDR3s were sequenced.

Unexposed donor CD4+ T cells date from about 2011-2018, before the COVID-19 pandemic. CD4+ T cells were isolated from the cells after about 11 days of culture. Testing used SARS-CoV-2 S/N and four cold-coronavirus spikes on unexposed-donor CD4+ T cells, cells permitting. Data came from immunoSEQ multiplex PCR; TCRdb stores just in-frame clones and leaves some out. In the table there are 20,000 to 30,000 clones, 77% of which are singletons. The CDR3 length is 15 residues. Per germline, CDR1 MNHEY and CDR2 SVGAGI. V lost 6 bases and J 3 bases, leaving 16 bases between the germline ends. The chain combines TRBV6-5 with TRBJ2-3, with D tentatively TRBD1 (5 bases). Material: CD4+ T cells from PBMCs, cultured in vitro. This TCR was recovered from a human donor in good health. In DNA form, the CDR3 reads TGTGCCAGCAGAGATGACAGAACAGTGACAGATACGCAGTATTTT. The encoded protein is CASRDDRTVTDTQYF.